The clone carrying this TCR beta chain was picked up many times. The data were obtained in a study of T-cell reconstitution after alpha-beta-depleted transplantation in children. Unique molecular identifiers tagged the TCRbeta library. In TCRdb, the PCR reads were re-called with MiXCR into one record per CDR3 protein. The sample includes 150,000 to 250,000 distinct CDR3 sequences, 13% to 15% seen only once; the top ten take under 15%. Germline V CDR1 and CDR2: SQVTM, ANQGSEA. The J segment lost 8 bases and the V segment lost 7 bases, leaving 8 bases of the junction unmatched. The CDR3 consists of 12 residues.

Sample: PBMCs from the stem cell graft donor, taken from the stem cell graft. The V gene is TRBV29-1, the J gene TRBJ2-1, with 7 positions matching TRBD1. This receptor was identified in a human donor who donated a stem cell graft to a child with acute lymphoblastic leukemia. The CDR3 is CSARQGWDEQFF. CDR3 nucleotide sequence: TGCAGCGCCCGACAGGGATGGGATGAGCAGTTCTTC.